These 29 T cell receptor beta chains originate from one sample sequenced in a study of CD8+ T cells in alopecia areata. RNA extraction and reverse transcription yielded cDNA as sequencing template. Repertoires were generated with immunoSEQ multiplex PCR, while TCRdb's copy carries only in-frame clones and drops some. The table lists 110,000 or so clones, roughly 60% of them singletons, with 20% to 25% in the top ten. The sample taken for sequencing was CD8+ T cells sorted from blood. These TCRs come from a human donor in good health.

CDR3 loop: CASSPSPGSWDTEAFF. The CDR3, as DNA: TGCGCCAGCAGCCCTTCCCCGGGTTCCTGGGACACTGAAGCTTTCTTT. V and J are TRBV4-3 and TRBJ1-1; unclear D gene. Trimming left V 4 bases short and J 3 bases short, with 18 bases between. Germline-derived CDR1 and CDR2 are LGHNA and YSLEER. This CDR3 comprises 16 residues.

The J gene is TRBJ1-5, the V gene TRBV2; 7 bases match TRBD1. This CDR3 comprises 15 residues. The germline gives CDR1 SNHLY, CDR2 FYNNEI. With 4 bases clipped from V and 7 bases from J, the junction kept 10 bases outside the gene matches. As DNA, the CDR3 is TGTGCCAGCAGTGGGACAGGCATCGGATCCCAGCCCCAGCATTTT. Translated: CASSGTGIGSQPQHF.

The chain employs TRBV2 and TRBJ1-3, with D perhaps matching TRBD1 (5 bases). Germline CDR1 is SNHLY and CDR2 is FYNNEI. The CDR3 is 13 residues long. The V end was cut by 4 bases, the J end by 2 bases, with 6 bases between. The CDR3 sequence: CASSAGPGNTIYF. In DNA, the CDR3 is TGTGCCAGCAGTGCAGGGCCTGGAAACACCATATATTTT.

About this clone: Other DNA sequences in this specimen translate into the identical CDR3. The chain carries TRBV4-1 and TRBJ1-2; no clear D gene. Trimming stripped 0 bases from V and 5 bases from J, with 7 bases between. This CDR3 has 13 amino acids. The germline CDR1 and CDR2 sequences are MGHRA and YSYEKL. The DNA for the CDR3 is TGCGCCAGCAGCCAAGAGTCAGGATATGGCTACACCTTC. It codes for CASSQESGYGYTF.

The rearrangement joins TRBV19 to TRBJ2-7, with D perhaps TRBD2 (5 bases). Between the trimmed V and J ends, which lost 5 bases and 4 bases, there was a span of 18 bases. Germline CDR1 is LNHDA and CDR2 is SQIVND (reference sequence). CDR3 length equals 15 residues. As DNA, the CDR3 is TGTGCCAGTAGTCAGACGGACTCCCCGGGGTACGAGCAGTACTTC. It codes for CASSQTDSPGYEQYF. Drawing the rest from reference TRBV19 and TRBJ2-7, the complete variable domain is DGGITQSPKYLFRKEGQNVTLSCEQNLNHDAMYWYRQDPGQGLRLIYYSQIVNDFQKGDIAEGYSVSREKKESFPLTVTSAQKNPTAFYLCASSQTDSPGYEQYFGPGTRLTVT.

The sample holds a few counts of this clone. V gene TRBV29-1 combines with J gene TRBJ2-2; D is undetermined. CDR1 is SQVTM and CDR2 is ANQGSEA in the germline V gene. V was pared by 0 bases and J by 7 bases, with 6 bases between. This CDR3 is built from 12 residues. Here the CDR3 DNA reads TGCAGCGTTGAAGATCTAGTCGGGGAGCTGTTTTTT. This encodes CSVEDLVGELFF.

In the case of this clone: One end of the junction varies from germline; a read error may be responsible. The chain couples TRBV7-2 to TRBJ1-1, with D uncertain. The CDR3 covers 13 residues. Per the germline V gene, CDR1 is SGHTA and CDR2 is FQGNSA. DNA for the CDR3: TGTGCCAGCAGCTCGGACGGGAACACTGGAGCTTTCTTT. Translated, it gives CASSSDGNTGAFF.

The chain employs TRBV27 and TRBJ2-7; weak D call: TRBD1 (6 bases). In germline, CDR1 is MNHEY, CDR2 SMNVEV (reference sequence). The CDR3 has 15 amino acids. Between the trimmed V and J ends, which lost 5 bases and 0 bases, there was a span of 14 bases. CDR3 DNA sequence: TGTGCCAGCAGTCCCTTTGGCAGGGGCTCCTACGAGCAGTACTTC. This gives the protein CASSPFGRGSYEQYF.

The chain has TRBV4-3 and TRBJ2-7; D is possibly TRBD1 or TRBD2 (5 bases each). Trimming cost V 1 base and J 9 bases, with 19 bases left between them. CDR1 is LGHNA and CDR2 is YSLEER in the germline V gene. The CDR3 is 15 residues long. The CDR3 spells CASSQAHGTYWWQYF. CDR3 DNA: TGCGCCAGCAGCCAAGCCCATGGGACCTACTGGTGGCAGTACTTC.

The V call is TRBV5-6, the J call TRBJ2-1; TRBD2 matches 11 bases. After removal of 3 bases from V and 4 bases from J, the junction contained 6 bases not matched to a gene. The CDR3 spans 16 residues. Germline-derived CDR1 and CDR2 are SGHDT and YYEEEE. The CDR3 coding sequence is TGTGCCAGCAGCTACGGGACTAGCGGATTATACAATGAGCAGTTCTTC. Translating gives CASSYGTSGLYNEQFF.

The rearrangement joins TRBV27 to TRBJ1-1, with D possibly matching TRBD1 (5 bases). Germline V lookup: CDR1 MNHEY, CDR2 SMNVEV (reference sequence). V dropped 8 bases and J dropped 4 bases, with 17 bases sitting between them. The CDR3 contains 14 residues. CDR3 sequence reads: CASARRGEVTEAFF. In DNA form, the CDR3 reads TGTGCCAGCGCCCGGCGGGGCGAGGTCACTGAAGCTTTCTTT.

The DNA of the CDR3 is TGTGCCAGTAGTATAGATCGGTGGACCTCCTACGAGCAGTACTTC. Amino acid sequence: CASSIDRWTSYEQYF. The chain has TRBV19 and TRBJ2-7, with no clear D. Germline loops: CDR1 LNHDA, CDR2 SQIVND (reference sequence). The CDR3 runs 15 residues. Trimming pared 0 bases from V and 0 bases from J, leaving 9 bases between. The complete variable domain, with remaining parts taken from reference TRBV19 and TRBJ2-7, reads DGGITQSPKYLFRKEGQNVTLSCEQNLNHDAMYWYRQDPGQGLRLIYYSQIVNDFQKGDIAEGYSVSREKKESFPLTVTSAQKNPTAFYLCASSIDRWTSYEQYFGPGTRLTVT.

The chain employs TRBV13 and TRBJ2-2; D is uncertain. V dropped 4 bases and J dropped 6 bases, with 9 bases sitting between them. This CDR3 has 13 residues. CDR1 is PRHDT, CDR2 FYEKMQ, per germline (reference sequence). CDR3 in DNA: TGTGCCAGCAGCTCCATACTGGCCGGGGAGCTGTTTTTT. Translated, it gives CASSSILAGELFF. Full variable domain (outside the CDR3, taken from reference TRBV13 and TRBJ2-2): AAGVIQSPRHLIKEKRETATLKCYPIPRHDTVYWYQQGPGQDPQFLISFYEKMQSDKGSIPDRFSAQQFSDYHSELNMSSLELGDSALYFCASSSILAGELFFGEGSRLTVL.

The table lists this clone with a few counts. The chain employs TRBV9 and TRBJ2-5, with a weak D call TRBD2 (5 bases). This CDR3 has 16 residues. From germline, CDR1 is SGDLS and CDR2 YYNGEE. Trimming stripped 2 bases from V and 0 bases from J, with 14 bases between. CDR3 sequence: CASSVAGDGDQETQYF. The CDR3 DNA reads as TGTGCCAGCAGCGTGGCTGGAGACGGGGACCAAGAGACCCAGTACTTC.

Remarks on this clone: Other nucleotide sequences in the sample specify the same CDR3. The chain joins TRBV29-1 to TRBJ2-6; D is tentatively TRBD1 or TRBD2 (5 bases each). CDR3 length: 15 residues. V dropped 1 base and J dropped 0 bases, with 7 bases sitting between them. Germline CDR1 is SQVTM and CDR2 is ANQGSEA. In DNA, the CDR3 is TGCAGCGTTGAAGTTGGGGGCTCTGGGGCCAACGTCCTGACTTTC. As protein: CSVEVGGSGANVLTF. Together with reference TRBV29-1 and TRBJ2-6, the CDR3 gives the full variable domain: SAVISQKPSRDICQRGTSLTIQCQVDSQVTMMFWYRQQPGQSLTLIATANQGSEATYESGFVIDKFPISRPNLTFSTLTVSNMSPEDSSIYLCSVEVGGSGANVLTFGAGSRLTVL.

The rearrangement joins TRBV29-1 to TRBJ2-7; the D gene is possibly TRBD2 (6 bases). The CDR3 totals 11 residues. V lost 6 bases to trimming and J lost 3 bases, with 9 bases between them. Looked up from germline, CDR1 is SQVTM and CDR2 is ANQGSEA. The CDR3 nucleotides are TGCAGCGTCGGCGGGGTCTACGAGCAGTACTTC. Protein product: CSVGGVYEQYF.

This clone appeared once. The chain couples TRBV27 to TRBJ1-2; D remains unclear. The CDR3 has 18 residues. The V end lost 5 bases, the J end lost 0 bases, and 22 bases lay between the germline ends. Germline assignment: CDR1 MNHEY and CDR2 SMNVEV (reference sequence). This CDR3 reads CASSTGVRSQDTNYGYTF. CDR3 DNA: TGTGCCAGCAGTACCGGTGTGCGGAGCCAGGATACTAACTATGGCTACACCTTC.

The chain uses TRBV29-1 and TRBJ1-1; no firm D call. The CDR3 sequence is 16 residues long. With 1 base removed from V and 2 bases from J, the gap between germline ends came to 17 bases. CDR1 and CDR2 (germline): SQVTM, ANQGSEA. The CDR3 DNA reads TGCAGCGTTGAAGCGTGGCCGCAGAAACCCAACACTGAAGCTTTCTTT. Residues: CSVEAWPQKPNTEAFF.

The J gene is TRBJ1-2, the V gene TRBV6-5; 9 nucleotides agree with TRBD1. Trimming at V came to 6 bases and at J to 8 bases, leaving 13 bases not matched to a gene. The CDR3 spans 15 residues. Germline V lookup: CDR1 MNHEY, CDR2 SVGAGI. This CDR3 is CASSAPGQGQKGYTF. In nucleotides, the CDR3 is TGTGCCAGCAGCGCACCGGGACAGGGTCAGAAGGGCTACACCTTC.

In its sample, this clone was seen a few times. The chain is built from TRBV4-2 and TRBJ1-1; D ambiguous. V shed 6 bases and J shed 0 bases, with 8 bases lying between them. The CDR3 length is 13 residues. Germline CDR1 LGHNA, CDR2 YNFKEQ. The DNA for the CDR3 is TGTGCCAGCAGTGGCCAAATGAACACTGAAGCTTTCTTT. This gives the protein CASSGQMNTEAFF.

V usage is TRBV4-3 and J usage is TRBJ2-1; TRBD1 matches at 8 bases. Germline CDR1 reads LGHNA; CDR2 reads YSLEER. V shed 1 base, J shed 7 bases, and the junction held 3 bases outside the gene matches. The CDR3 length is 14 residues. The CDR3 region has the DNA TGCGCCAGCAGCCAAGGGACAGGGTGGAATGAGCAGTTCTTC. The encoded protein is CASSQGTGWNEQFF.

The J gene is TRBJ2-5, the V gene TRBV13; 8 bases line up with TRBD1. After removal of 4 bases from V and 2 bases from J, the junction contained 3 bases not matched to a gene. The CDR3 consists of 14 residues. In germline, CDR1 is PRHDT, CDR2 FYEKMQ (reference sequence). CDR3 DNA: TGTGCCAGCAGCTGCCGGGACAGGCAAGAGACCCAGTACTTC. Translating it yields CASSCRDRQETQYF.

This chain joins TRBV4-1 and TRBJ2-3; D is possibly TRBD1 or TRBD2 (5 bases each). This CDR3 contains 16 residues. The V end was cut by 1 base, the J end by 1 base, with 12 bases between. Germline V gene lookup returns CDR1 MGHRA and CDR2 YSYEKL. CDR3 DNA: TGCGCCAGCAGCCAAGGTCTGGGGGTCGGCACAGATACGCAGTATTTT. Its translation: CASSQGLGVGTDTQYF.

This chain links TRBV15 with TRBJ1-6; D is perhaps TRBD1 (5 bases). Germline V CDR1 and CDR2: LNHNV, YYDKDF (reference sequence). This CDR3 contains 15 residues. Trimming left V 5 bases short and J 7 bases short, with 15 bases between. This CDR3 is CATSVGETTNSPLHF. The CDR3 DNA sequence: TGTGCCACCAGCGTAGGGGAGACCACAAATTCACCCCTCCACTTT.

Concerning this clone: Just one base apart from a much larger clone, this may be a read error. The same CDR3 can be traced to other DNA sequences in this sample. The chain carries TRBV7-8 and TRBJ2-7; D gene ambiguous. The germline V gene has CDR1 SGHVS and CDR2 FQNEAQ. Between the trimmed V and J ends, which lost 1 base and 2 bases, there was a span of 3 bases. CDR3 length: 12 amino acids. The CDR3 protein is CASSLGAYEQYF. The CDR3 DNA follows: TGTGCCAGCAGCTTAGGAGCCTACGAGCAGTACTTC.

This clone was seen more than once but under ten times. The chain carries TRBV7-9 and TRBJ1-6, with D maybe TRBD1 (6 bases). Trimming took off 5 bases at V and 8 bases at J, with 13 bases between the two ends. This CDR3 comprises 14 residues. Germline assignment: CDR1 SEHNR and CDR2 FQNEAQ (reference sequence). The DNA for the CDR3 is TGTGCCAGCAGCCCCGGCCGGACAGATTCACCCCTCCACTTT. It yields the protein CASSPGRTDSPLHF.

This clone was counted between two and nine times. This chain links TRBV29-1 with TRBJ2-7; tentative D call: TRBD2 (5 bases). The CDR3 totals 10 residues. V lost 3 bases, J lost 7 bases, and 7 bases lay in between. Germline lookup yields CDR1 SQVTM and CDR2 ANQGSEA. This CDR3 is CSVDTGEQYF. The CDR3 DNA reads TGCAGCGTTGATACGGGGGAGCAGTACTTC.

The V call is TRBV4-3, the J call TRBJ2-1; D is unresolved. CDR3 length: 14 amino acids. Germline V lookup: CDR1 LGHNA, CDR2 YSLEER. The germline V and J ends were trimmed by 0 bases and 3 bases, with 6 bases remaining between them. CDR3 DNA sequence: TGCGCCAGCAGCCAAGATGCTGGCTACAATGAGCAGTTCTTC. Translating gives CASSQDAGYNEQFF.

The chain links TRBV28 to TRBJ2-5; D is unresolved. The J call is doubtful: the DNA matches TRBJ2-7 better. CDR1 is MDHEN and CDR2 is SYDVKM in the germline V gene. CDR3 length equals 13 residues. CDR3 in DNA: TGTGCCAGCAGTCTCATACCTTACTACGAGCAGTACTTC. Amino acids: CASSLIPYYEQYF.